The rows below give T cell receptor beta chains drawn from one sample of a study of blood T cell repertoires in COVID-19. This table comes from immunoSEQ multiplex PCR, and its TCRdb copy is limited to in-frame clones, with some not included. Here the sample spans under 300,000 clones, about 86% being singletons. Material: PBMCs or T cells enriched from blood (not recorded which). Source of these receptors: a man aged 50-60 years who had recovered from COVID-19. The CDR3 runs from the conserved cysteine through the conserved F or W. The D gene is left open where the match is weak. The listing skips clone size in some rows; elsewhere it reads once, few, many or a size class.

TRBJ1-1 - TRBV3-1/TRBV3-2 - CASTLEGKTEAFF TGTGCCAGCACGCTTGAGGGTAAGACTGAAGCTTTCTTT
TRBJ1-6 - TRBV27 - CASSLGGKASPLHF TGTGCCAGCAGTTTGGGGGGAAAGGCTTCACCCCTCCACTTT
TRBJ2-3 - TRBV19 - CASSSTGRFTDTQYF TGTGCCAGTAGTTCGACAGGGAGGTTCACAGATACGCAGTATTTT
TRBJ1-1 - TRBV18 TRBD1 CASSGQGMSNTEAFF TGTGCCAGCTCAGGACAGGGGATGTCGAACACTGAAGCTTTCTTT
TRBJ2-7 - TRBV9 - CASSESGGPLSEQYF TGTGCCAGCAGCGAGTCCGGAGGGCCTCTTTCCGAGCAGTACTTC
TRBJ1-1 few TRBV6-5 TRBD1 CASRKGGSDTEAFF TGTGCCAGCAGAAAAGGGGGCTCCGACACTGAAGCTTTCTTT
TRBJ1-3 - TRBV30 - CAWRDTRAIGNTIYF TGTGCCTGGAGAGACACCAGGGCGATTGGAAACACCATATATTTT
TRBJ2-1 - TRBV19 - CASSIAGSSYNEQFF TGTGCCAGTAGTATCGCGGGGAGCTCCTACAATGAGCAGTTCTTC
TRBJ1-3 - TRBV10-3 - CAISESFSARSSGNTIYF TGTGCCATCAGTGAGTCATTTAGCGCGAGGTCCTCTGGAAACACCATATATTTT
TRBJ2-7 - TRBV6-5 TRBD1 CASSRDRGNYEQYF TGTGCCAGCAGTCGCGACAGGGGCAACTACGAGCAGTACTTC
TRBJ2-7 - TRBV6-5 - CASSYSRGEQYF TGTGCCAGCAGTTACTCCAGGGGCGAGCAGTACTTC
TRBJ2-7 once TRBV4-3 - CASSQDPGVSEQYF TGCGCCAGCAGCCAAGATCCGGGGGTATCCGAGCAGTACTTC
TRBJ2-2 - TRBV24-1 TRBD2 CATSDPPGLGTGELFF TGTGCCACCAGTGACCCACCGGGACTAGGCACCGGGGAGCTGTTTTTT
TRBJ1-6 - TRBV11-2 TRBD1 CASSPGQGGSPLHF TGTGCCAGCAGCCCGGGACAGGGCGGCTCACCCCTCCACTTT
TRBJ1-2 - TRBV19 - CASSMQRSYGYTF TGTGCCAGTAGTATGCAGCGATCCTATGGCTACACCTTC
TRBJ1-5 - TRBV10-2 - CASSDGVDNQPQHF TGCGCCAGCAGTGACGGGGTGGACAATCAGCCCCAGCATTTT
TRBJ1-3 - TRBV6-5 - CASSPDSGNTIYF TGTGCCAGCAGTCCGGACAGCGGAAACACCATATATTTT
TRBJ2-5 - TRBV27 TRBD1 CASSVHLLDRRYF TGTGCCAGCAGTGTCCACTTGTTGGACAGGAGATACTTC
TRBJ2-1 - TRBV30 TRBD2 CAWSASGLASYNEQFF TGTGCCTGGAGCGCCTCTGGACTAGCTTCGTACAATGAGCAGTTCTTC
TRBJ1-1 - TRBV5-1 TRBD1 CASSAGGAKNTEAFF TGCGCCAGCAGCGCAGGGGGCGCGAAGAACACTGAAGCTTTCTTT
TRBJ2-2 - TRBV14 TRBD2 CASSDLAGDGTGELFF TGTGCCAGCAGCGATCTAGCGGGAGACGGCACCGGGGAGCTGTTTTTT
TRBJ2-7 few TRBV27 - CASSLAAVGGQYF TGTGCCAGCAGTTTAGCAGCGGTGGGCGGGCAGTACTTC
TRBJ2-2 many TRBV14 TRBD1 CASSQGAGGTGELFF TGTGCCAGCAGCCAAGGGGCAGGGGGCACCGGGGAGCTGTTTTTT
TRBJ2-7 - TRBV3-1/TRBV3-2 TRBD1 CASSQATGSAYEQYF TGTGCCAGCAGCCAAGCGACAGGGTCGGCTTACGAGCAGTACTTC
TRBJ2-2 - TRBV19 - CASSPRQFSGELFF TGTGCCAGTAGTCCGAGACAGTTTTCCGGGGAGCTGTTTTTT
TRBJ1-5 - TRBV19 TRBD1 CASSSDRGRGQPQHF TGTGCCAGTAGTTCCGACAGGGGGCGGGGTCAGCCCCAGCATTTT
TRBJ2-5 - TRBV5-4 TRBD2 CASSAQGGETQYF TGTGCCAGCAGCGCTCAGGGAGGGGAGACCCAGTACTTC
TRBJ1-2 - TRBV13 TRBD1 CASSLGWLGQGTIGYTF TGTGCCAGCAGCTTAGGTTGGTTGGGACAGGGTACGATTGGCTACACCTTC
TRBJ2-7 - TRBV29-1 - CSVLFANSYEQYF TGCAGCGTCCTTTTTGCGAACAGCTACGAGCAGTACTTC
TRBJ1-2 - TRBV27 TRBD1 CASSAGTGGAGGYTF TGTGCCAGCAGTGCCGGGACAGGGGGCGCAGGGGGCTACACCTTC
TRBJ1-2 - TRBV9 - CASSPTPAAPDGGYTF TGTGCCAGCAGCCCCACCCCCGCGGCCCCAGACGGTGGCTACACCTTC
TRBJ2-7 once TRBV11-2 - CASSSTNTILYEQYF TGTGCCAGCAGCTCTACTAACACCATACTCTACGAGCAGTACTTC
TRBJ1-5 once TRBV28 TRBD1 CASSLAQGTGGYQPQHF TGTGCCAGCAGTTTAGCCCAGGGTACAGGGGGCTATCAGCCCCAGCATTTT
TRBJ1-5 - TRBV5-5 - CASSLYGQSNQPQHF TGTGCCAGCAGCTTGTATGGACAGAGCAATCAGCCCCAGCATTTT
TRBJ2-7 - TRBV18 TRBD1 CASSRGQGRLFLEQYF TGTGCCAGCTCACGAGGACAGGGACGTTTATTTCTCGAGCAGTACTTC
TRBJ1-6 - TRBV13 - CASSFPGFGSPLHF TGTGCCAGCAGCTTTCCAGGGTTTGGTTCACCCCTCCACTTT
TRBJ2-5 - TRBV11-2 TRBD2 CASSPRLPGGETQYF TGTGCCAGCAGCCCCCGTCTCCCGGGGGGAGAGACCCAGTACTTC
TRBJ1-6 - TRBV28 - CASDSAQNSGNSPLHF TGTGCCAGCGACAGCGCCCAGAATTCTGGTAATTCACCCCTCCACTTT
TRBJ2-3 - TRBV4-1 - CASSQDMVRVSTDTQYF TGCGCCAGCAGCCAAGATATGGTTCGAGTTAGCACAGATACGCAGTATTTT
TRBJ1-6 once TRBV6-4 TRBD1 CASSDTGTGASPLHF TGTGCCAGCAGTGACACAGGGACAGGGGCTTCACCCCTCCACTTT
TRBJ2-7 - TRBV7-8 TRBD1 CASSEYRGEQYF TGTGCCAGCAGCGAGTACAGGGGGGAGCAGTACTTC
TRBJ1-3 - TRBV3-1/TRBV3-2 - CASSQETVDSGNTIYF TGTGCCAGCAGCCAGGAGACAGTTGACTCTGGAAACACCATATATTTT